These T cell receptor beta chains were read from a single sample in a study of control samples from healthy donors and cancer patients. The assay was immunoSEQ multiplex PCR, and TCRdb's table has in-frame clones only and misses some. The sample has 150,000 to 200,000 clones, 91% seen once. The sequenced material came from blood. These receptors all come from a woman aged 25 to 45 in good health. CDR3s include the opening cysteine and the closing phenylalanine or tryptophan. A D gene is named only where the DNA matches it firmly. For some rows the clone size is stated as once, few or many, or as a class when expanded; others skip it.

TRBV7-9	-	TRBJ1-5	TRBD1	CASSRDRGGQPQHF	TGTGCCAGCAGCCGGGACAGGGGTGGCCAGCCCCAGCATTTT
TRBV4-2	few	TRBJ2-7	-	CASSQDLEDSYEQYF	TGTGCCAGCAGCCAAGATCTTGAAGACTCCTACGAGCAGTACTTC
TRBV25-1	once	TRBJ2-5	TRBD2	CASSEGLAGDQETQYF	TGTGCCAGCAGTGAAGGACTAGCGGGGGACCAAGAGACCCAGTACTTC
TRBV30	-	TRBJ1-2	-	CAWSVPNGGGYTF	TGTGCCTGGAGTGTACCGAACGGGGGTGGCTACACCTTC
TRBV5-1	-	TRBJ1-2	TRBD1	CASSPGQNYGYTF	TGCGCCAGCAGCCCGGGACAGAACTATGGCTACACCTTC
TRBV6-5	-	TRBJ1-6	TRBD1	CASSYSRTGRSPLHF	TGTGCCAGCAGTTACTCGAGGACAGGCCGATCACCCCTCCACTTT
TRBV5-6	-	TRBJ2-6	-	CASSLDSGANVLTF	TGTGCCAGCAGCTTGGACTCTGGGGCCAACGTCCTGACTTTC
TRBV3-1/TRBV3-2	-	TRBJ1-5	TRBD1	CASSQDSGGQPQHF	TGTGCCAGCAGCCAAGATTCAGGGGGTCAGCCCCAGCATTTT
TRBV2	-	TRBJ2-6	TRBD1	CASTGTAGANVLTF	TGTGCCAGCACAGGGACAGCTGGGGCCAACGTCCTGACTTTC
TRBV4-1	-	TRBJ1-2	-	CASSQAGAGYGYTF	TGCGCCAGCAGCCAAGCAGGGGCGGGCTATGGCTACACCTTC
TRBV18	-	TRBJ1-4	-	CASSPRGGGTNEKLFF	TGTGCCAGCTCACCACGAGGTGGGGGAACTAATGAAAAACTGTTTTTT
TRBV19	-	TRBJ2-2	TRBD2	CASSPLAAMNTGELFF	TGTGCCAGTAGTCCGCTAGCGGCAATGAACACCGGGGAGCTGTTTTTT
TRBV24-1	-	TRBJ2-1	TRBD2	CATSDPRTSGGANEQFF	TGTGCCACCAGTGACCCGCGGACTAGCGGGGGGGCAAATGAGCAGTTCTTC
TRBV6-5	-	TRBJ2-1	-	CASSYDGVSYNEQFF	TGTGCCAGCAGTTACGACGGGGTCTCTTACAATGAGCAGTTCTTC
TRBV11-3	-	TRBJ2-1	TRBD1	CASSHRGRSSYNEQFF	TGTGCCAGCAGCCACAGGGGACGGAGCTCCTACAATGAGCAGTTCTTC
TRBV6-5	once	TRBJ2-7	-	CASRSGTSYEQYF	TGTGCCAGCAGGAGCGGAACATCCTACGAGCAGTACTTC
TRBV6-1	-	TRBJ2-1	-	CASSEASRYNEQFF	TGTGCCAGCAGTGAAGCTAGCCGATACAATGAGCAGTTCTTC
TRBV3-1/TRBV3-2	-	TRBJ2-2	TRBD2	CASSQRRLATNTGELFF	TGTGCCAGCAGCCAACGTCGACTAGCGACGAACACCGGGGAGCTGTTTTTT
TRBV30	-	TRBJ1-2	TRBD1	CAWRRDRRIYGYTF	TGTGCCTGGAGGCGGGACAGGCGAATCTATGGCTACACCTTC
TRBV19	-	TRBJ1-1	-	CASSFQFRNTEAFF	TGTGCCAGTAGTTTCCAGTTCCGGAACACTGAAGCTTTCTTT
TRBV3-1/TRBV3-2	once	TRBJ1-1	-	CASSQGGGTEAFF	TGTGCCAGCAGCCAAGGGGGGGGCACTGAAGCTTTCTTT
TRBV12-3/TRBV12-4	-	TRBJ1-1	-	CASSLMGNTEAFF	TGTGCCAGCAGTTTAATGGGGAACACTGAAGCTTTCTTT
TRBV18	-	TRBJ1-4	-	CASSPRDGEKLFF	TGTGCCAGCTCACCAAGAGACGGCGAAAAACTGTTTTTT
TRBV6-4	-	TRBJ2-3	TRBD1	CASSDSGGQGTDTQYF	TGTGCCAGCAGTGACTCGGGGGGACAGGGGACAGATACGCAGTATTTT
TRBV27	-	TRBJ2-1	TRBD2	CASSFTSGRYNEQFF	TGTGCCAGCAGTTTCACTAGCGGGAGGTACAATGAGCAGTTCTTC
TRBV10-3	-	TRBJ1-5	-	CAIRGGGNQPQHF	TGTGCCATCAGGGGGGGAGGCAATCAGCCCCAGCATTTT
TRBV5-6	once	TRBJ2-7	TRBD1	CASSYRTGAYEQYF	TGTGCCAGTAGCTACCGGACAGGGGCTTACGAGCAGTACTTC
TRBV29-1	-	TRBJ2-3	TRBD1	CSVGTGDPQYF	TGCAGCGTTGGGACAGGCGATCCGCAGTATTTT
TRBV18	-	TRBJ1-2	-	CASSPEPNYGYTF	TGTGCCAGCTCACCAGAACCTAACTATGGCTACACCTTC
TRBV28	-	TRBJ2-2	-	CASRTGHTGELFF	TGTGCCAGCAGGACCGGACACACCGGGGAGCTGTTTTTT
TRBV19	-	TRBJ1-1	TRBD1	CASSPWDRVNTEAFF	TGTGCCAGTAGTCCCTGGGACAGGGTGAACACTGAAGCTTTCTTT
TRBV19	-	TRBJ1-6	-	CASSIWGSGNSPLHF	TGTGCCAGTAGTATCTGGGGATCGGGAAATTCACCCCTCCACTTT
TRBV4-1	-	TRBJ2-4	-	CASSQGWGISKNIQYF	TGCGCCAGCAGCCAAGGTTGGGGGATATCCAAAAACATTCAGTACTTC
TRBV5-4	-	TRBJ1-3	-	CASSLGGSGNTIYF	TGTGCCAGCAGCTTGGGAGGGTCAGGAAACACCATATATTTT
TRBV25-1	-	TRBJ1-5	-	CASSESGRSQPQHF	TGTGCCAGCAGTGAATCAGGGAGAAGTCAGCCCCAGCATTTT
TRBV7-2	-	TRBJ2-5	-	CASSLAGHQETQYF	TGTGCCAGCAGCTTAGCAGGACACCAAGAGACCCAGTACTTC
TRBV7-3	-	TRBJ2-5	TRBD2	CASSLLAGGPGETQYF	TGTGCCAGCAGCTTACTAGCGGGAGGGCCGGGGGAGACCCAGTACTTC
TRBV4-1	-	TRBJ2-3	-	CASSQVADTQYF	TGCGCCAGCAGCCAAGTCGCAGATACGCAGTATTTT
TRBV7-9	-	TRBJ1-5	TRBD1	CASSTDRGDQPQHF	TGTGCCAGCAGCACCGACAGGGGGGATCAGCCCCAGCATTTT
TRBV18	-	TRBJ1-3	-	CASSPPPSGNTIYF	TGTGCCAGCTCACCACCTCCTTCTGGAAACACCATATATTTT
TRBV6-1	-	TRBJ1-5	TRBD1	CASSVEQGAGNQPQHF	TGTGCCAGCAGTGTAGAGCAGGGGGCCGGCAATCAGCCCCAGCATTTT
TRBV6-4	-	TRBJ2-1	TRBD2	CASSSGMNNEQFF	TGTGCCAGCAGTAGCGGGATGAACAATGAGCAGTTCTTC
TRBV18	-	TRBJ1-5	TRBD1	CASSPLGTGSNQPQHF	TGTGCCAGCTCACCCCTAGGGACAGGGAGCAATCAGCCCCAGCATTTT
TRBV7-9	-	TRBJ1-4	-	CASRPPDSPVNEKLFF	TGTGCCAGCAGACCCCCGGACAGCCCGGTTAATGAAAAACTGTTTTTT
TRBV28	-	TRBJ2-3	-	CASSPRDTQYF	TGTGCCAGCAGTCCTAGAGATACGCAGTATTTT
TRBV7-2	-	TRBJ1-6	-	CASSHRVKNSPLHF	TGTGCCAGCAGCCACAGGGTAAAGAATTCACCCCTCCACTTT
TRBV4-2	-	TRBJ1-3	-	CASSQDPREGNTIYF	TGTGCCAGCAGCCAAGATCCCAGGGAGGGAAACACCATATATTTT
TRBV6-2/TRBV6-3	-	TRBJ2-4	TRBD2	CASSRTTSGGKNIQYF	TGTGCCAGCAGCCGAACGACTAGCGGGGGGAAAAACATTCAGTACTTC
TRBV7-3	-	TRBJ1-1	-	CASSTGYNTEAFF	TGTGCCAGCAGCACAGGTTACAACACTGAAGCTTTCTTT
TRBV12-5	-	TRBJ2-7	TRBD2	CASASRLAASYEQYF	TGTGCTAGTGCTTCACGACTAGCGGCCTCCTACGAGCAGTACTTC
TRBV3-1/TRBV3-2	once	TRBJ2-7	TRBD2	CASSHIAGGNYEQYF	TGTGCCAGCAGCCATATAGCGGGGGGGAACTACGAGCAGTACTTC
TRBV6-5	once	TRBJ2-1	TRBD2	CASSYAGGQDNEQFF	TGTGCCAGCAGTTACGCGGGGGGGCAGGACAATGAGCAGTTCTTC
TRBV3-1/TRBV3-2	-	TRBJ2-7	-	CASSQATPYEQYF	TGTGCCAGCAGCCAAGCAACACCCTACGAGCAGTACTTC
TRBV6-5	-	TRBJ1-4	-	CASSYSTATNEKLFF	TGTGCCAGCAGTTACTCGACAGCAACTAATGAAAAACTGTTTTTT
TRBV5-1	-	TRBJ2-2	-	CASSLDRGGAGELFF	TGCGCCAGCAGCCTCGACAGGGGAGGGGCCGGGGAGCTGTTTTTT
TRBV6-1	-	TRBJ1-5	-	CASSDWGDNQPQHF	TGTGCCAGCAGTGATTGGGGTGACAATCAGCCCCAGCATTTT